The 29 T cell receptor beta chains given below trace back to one sample, sequenced in a study of response to subunit inactivated influenza vaccine. TCRdb redid the calling of the RT-PCR reads with MiXCR, one entry per CDR3 protein. The sample comprises about 570,000 distinct CDR3 sequences, roughly 12% of which are singletons, and approximately 9.9% rests with the top ten. These same records also appear under a second study, on T cells expressing NK-cell markers. From that study: Beta-chain TCR cDNA was generated via 5'RACE template switching with UMIs.

The input for sequencing was PBMCs from blood, taken on the day of vaccination. Source of these receptors: a man aged 50-59 years who received an inactivated influenza vaccine.

In this sample, this clonotype turned up many times. The chain is built from TRBV12-3 or TRBV12-4 and TRBJ2-1, with TRBD1 as a possible D gene (6 bases). Trimming stripped 3 bases from V and 16 bases from J, with 13 bases between. The CDR3 runs to 11 residues. CDR3 nucleotide sequence: TGTGCCAGCAGTTTGGGGACATGGATATTCTTC. Translation gives CASSLGTWIFF.

In this sample, this clonotype turned up a few times. The J gene is TRBJ2-3, the V gene TRBV15; no reliable D call. The germline V gene has CDR1 LNHNV and CDR2 YYDKDF (reference sequence). The V end lost 0 bases, the J end lost 7 bases, and 5 bases lay between the germline ends. The CDR3 is 12 amino acids. The CDR3 nucleotides read TGTGCCACCAGCAGAGATCGGAATACGCAGTATTTT. Protein sequence: CATSRDRNTQYF.

This clonotype showed up just a few times. The rearrangement links TRBV7-2 to TRBJ2-3, with D possibly TRBD2 on 6 matching bases. CDR1 and CDR2 from the germline V gene are SGHTA and FQGNSA. This CDR3 is 16 amino acids long. Trimming removed 3 bases from V and 3 bases from J, with 16 bases in between. CDR3 coding DNA: TGTGCCAGCAGCTTGGGACTGACCCGACTTACAGATACGCAGTATTTT. Its protein product is CASSLGLTRLTDTQYF.

CDR3 sequence: CASSLLSSTDTQYF. The CDR3 nucleotides read TGTGCCAGCAGCCTCCTTTCCAGCACAGATACGCAGTATTTT. The J gene is TRBJ2-3, the V gene TRBV7-9; D is unresolved. The ends were cut back, 5 bases at V and 0 bases at J, with 9 bases in the middle. Germline CDR1 and CDR2: SEHNR and FQNEAQ (reference sequence). The CDR3 runs 14 residues.

This chain uses TRBV29-1 with TRBJ1-1; perhaps TRBD1 as D (5 bases). V was trimmed by 6 bases and J by 2 bases, leaving 13 bases between them. The CDR3 sequence is 13 residues long. The germline CDR1 and CDR2 sequences are SQVTM and ANQGSEA. The CDR3 sequence: CSVAGGSNTEAFF. DNA of the CDR3: TGCAGCGTCGCGGGGGGTTCCAACACTGAAGCTTTCTTT. Using reference TRBV29-1 and TRBJ1-1 for the parts outside the CDR3, the full variable domain is SAVISQKPSRDICQRGTSLTIQCQVDSQVTMMFWYRQQPGQSLTLIATANQGSEATYESGFVIDKFPISRPNLTFSTLTVSNMSPEDSSIYLCSVAGGSNTEAFFGQGTRLTVV.

This clonotype was seen ten or more times. V and J are TRBV4-3 and TRBJ2-1; 8 positions agree with TRBD2. The CDR3 length is 16 residues. Germline CDR1 is LGHNA and CDR2 is YSLEER. V lost 3 bases to trimming and J lost 8 bases; unmatched junction nucleotides: 12. CDR3 DNA sequence: TGCGCCAGCAGCCAGATTACTAGCGGCAAAAGCCATGAGCAGTTCTTC. Protein sequence: CASSQITSGKSHEQFF.

Only a few counts were recorded for this clonotype. This rearrangement joins TRBV6-2 or TRBV6-3 to TRBJ2-4; TRBD2 might be the D (5 bases). This CDR3 has 14 residues. Trimming left V 1 base short and J 1 base short, with 5 bases between. Germline CDR1 is MNHEY and CDR2 is SVGEGT. CDR3 nucleotides: TGTGCCAGCAGTTACTGGGAGGCCAAAAACATTCAGTACTTC. Encoded protein: CASSYWEAKNIQYF.

This clonotype is a singleton in its sample. This rearrangement joins TRBV15 to TRBJ2-7; D gene uncertain. The CDR3 loop spans 15 amino acids. Trimming took 6 bases from V and 0 from J, leaving 15 bases between them. Germline V gene lookup returns CDR1 LNHNV and CDR2 YYDKDF (reference sequence). The CDR3 reads CATSTPVGPSYEQYF. The CDR3 region has the DNA TGTGCCACCAGTACTCCAGTAGGCCCCTCCTACGAGCAGTACTTC.

This clonotype showed up just a few times. This rearrangement joins TRBV28 to TRBJ2-5; either TRBD1 or TRBD2 may supply D (5 bases each). Germline assignment: CDR1 MDHEN and CDR2 SYDVKM. This CDR3 contains 15 residues. The V and J ends lost 3 bases and 4 bases respectively, with 15 bases between them. The CDR3 sequence: CASSFTGAPLETQYF. The CDR3 nucleotides read TGTGCCAGCAGTTTCACCGGGGCTCCGCTAGAGACCCAGTACTTC.

This clonotype was counted many times. This chain links TRBV9 with TRBJ1-1; D remains unclear. The germline CDR1 and CDR2 sequences are SGDLS and YYNGEE. This CDR3 spans 14 amino acids. V lost 0 bases and J lost 0, with 6 bases in between. DNA of the CDR3: TGTGCCAGCAGCGTAGCGGTAATGAACACTGAAGCTTTCTTT. Translating gives CASSVAVMNTEAFF.

This clonotype was recorded a few times. The chain employs TRBV29-1 and TRBJ2-3; D remains unclear. The CDR3 length is 14 residues. The germline V and J ends were trimmed by 4 bases and 2 bases, with 13 bases remaining between them. Per germline, CDR1 SQVTM and CDR2 ANQGSEA. This CDR3 reads CSVAGRPLTDTQYF. The CDR3 DNA is TGCAGCGTTGCTGGCAGGCCCCTCACAGATACGCAGTATTTT.

The chain couples TRBV9 to TRBJ2-5, with unresolved D. The germline V gene encodes CDR1 SGDLS and CDR2 YYNGEE. The V gene lost 0 bases and the J gene lost 5 bases, with 14 bases spanning the gap. The CDR3 loop spans 15 amino acids. This CDR3 reads CASSVAGRNLETQYF. The CDR3 DNA sequence: TGTGCCAGCAGCGTAGCTGGGCGGAATCTCGAGACCCAGTACTTC.

This clonotype has a handful of counts. The rearrangement joins TRBV4-3 to TRBJ2-7; a weak D match, TRBD2 (5 bases). The CDR3 runs to 15 residues. V shed 0 bases and J shed 4 bases, with 13 bases lying between them. CDR1 LGHNA and CDR2 YSLEER come from the germline V gene. As DNA, the CDR3 is TGCGCCAGCAGCCAAGAGCTAAGCGGCGGATACGAGCAGTACTTC. This sequence encodes CASSQELSGGYEQYF.

V gene TRBV4-1 combines with J gene TRBJ2-3, with D perhaps matching TRBD2 (6 bases). The CDR3 is made up of 15 amino acids. Trimming shortened V by 1 base and J by 7 bases, and 15 bases separated the two germline ends. Germline V CDR1 and CDR2: MGHRA, YSYEKL. The CDR3 region has the DNA TGCGCCAGCAGCCAAGCTACTCGGGACTTCCATACGCAGTATTTT. Translated: CASSQATRDFHTQYF.

Concerning this clonotype: Sequence at one end of the junction differs from germline and may be a read error. The chain employs TRBV7-7 and TRBJ2-7; TRBD1 aligns across 9 bases. The CDR3 consists of 15 residues. CDR1 is SSHAT, CDR2 FNYEAQ, per germline (reference sequence). CDR3: CASSPSPGQGGEQYF. The CDR3 bases are TGTGCTAGCAGCCCCTCTCCGGGACAGGGAGGGGAGCAGTACTTC.

This clonotype was picked up a small number of times. The chain couples TRBV9 to TRBJ2-1; D tentatively fits TRBD1 or TRBD2 (5 bases each). Trimming cost V 1 base and J 4 bases, with 21 bases left between them. CDR3 length: 18 amino acids. Germline V CDR1 and CDR2: SGDLS, YYNGEE. The CDR3 coding sequence is TGTGCCAGCAGCGTAAGAGGGGACCACCCTGACCAATACAATGAGCAGTTCTTC. This encodes CASSVRGDHPDQYNEQFF. The entire variable domain, with the rest obtained from reference TRBV9 and TRBJ2-1, is as follows: DSGVTQTPKHLITATGQRVTLRCSPRSGDLSVYWYQQSLDQGLQFLIQYYNGEERAKGNILERFSAQQFPDLHSELNLSSLELGDSALYFCASSVRGDHPDQYNEQFFGPGTRLTVL.

The V gene is TRBV7-2, the J gene TRBJ1-5; D ambiguous. Trimming took 5 bases from V and 6 from J, leaving 20 bases between them. This CDR3 has 16 amino acids. Germline CDR1 SGHTA, CDR2 FQGNSA. The CDR3 bases are TGTGCCAGCAGCCTAACTTATTCAAAAGTGGGTCAGCCCCAGCATTTT. The encoded protein is CASSLTYSKVGQPQHF.

V gene TRBV7-2 combines with J gene TRBJ1-5; D is possibly TRBD1 (6 bases). V lost 5 bases, J lost 6 bases, and 14 bases lay in between. The germline CDR1 and CDR2 sequences are SGHTA and FQGNSA. This CDR3 spans 14 amino acids. CDR3 nucleotides: TGTGCCAGCAGCGAGACTACAGGGACTCAGCCCCAGCATTTT. Translating it yields CASSETTGTQPQHF. The entire variable domain, with the rest obtained from reference TRBV7-2 and TRBJ1-5, is as follows: GAGVSQSPSNKVTEKGKDVELRCDPISGHTALYWYRQSLGQGLEFLIYFQGNSAPDKSGLPSDRFSAERTGGSVSTLTIQRTQQEDSAVYLCASSETTGTQPQHFGDGTRLSIL.

In its sample, this clonotype was seen a few times. The V gene is TRBV10-2, the J gene TRBJ2-7, with a tentative D call TRBD1 (5 bases). Germline CDR1 reads WSHSY; CDR2 reads SAAADI. Between the trimmed V and J ends, which lost 3 bases and 2 bases, there was a span of 8 bases. The CDR3 totals 13 residues. The CDR3 loop is CASSDGAAYEQYF. The CDR3 nucleotides read TGCGCCAGCAGTGATGGGGCAGCCTACGAGCAGTACTTC.

The V gene is TRBV29-1, the J gene TRBJ1-5; D unresolved. The CDR3 runs to 13 residues. V lost 4 bases and J 3 bases, leaving 10 bases between the germline ends. CDR1 SQVTM and CDR2 ANQGSEA come from the germline V gene. Written as DNA, the CDR3 is TGCAGCGTTGGGGAGGAATTCAATCAGCCCCAGCATTTT. Translation: CSVGEEFNQPQHF.

The rearrangement links TRBV20-1 to TRBJ2-6; D call uncertain. Germline V gene data show CDR1 as DFQATT and CDR2 as SNEGSKA (reference sequence). V lost 6 bases and J lost 2, with 11 bases in between. This CDR3 spans 14 amino acids. The CDR3 nucleotides read TGCAGTGCGGCTTCGTTAACTGGGGCCAACGTCCTGACTTTC. Protein: CSAASLTGANVLTF.

This clonotype has just a few counts. V and J are TRBV14 and TRBJ2-1; D ambiguous. This CDR3 contains 14 residues. The ends were cut back, 2 bases at V and 2 bases at J, with 7 bases in the middle. In germline, CDR1 is SGHDN, CDR2 FVKESK. CDR3 in amino acids: CASSQYLTYNEQFF. The CDR3 nucleotides are TGTGCCAGCAGCCAATACCTGACCTACAATGAGCAGTTCTTC.

The J gene is TRBJ2-1, the V gene TRBV28; possible D gene TRBD1, 6 bases. The CDR3 has 15 residues. V was clipped by 5 bases and J by 4 bases, with 15 bases between them. Germline V gene sequence: CDR1 MDHEN, CDR2 SYDVKM. CDR3: CASSRTGRLYNEQFF. CDR3 nucleotides: TGTGCCAGCAGTCGAACAGGGAGACTATACAATGAGCAGTTCTTC.

This rearrangement joins TRBV12-3 or TRBV12-4 to TRBJ2-1; 7 bases line up with TRBD1. V was clipped by 2 bases and J by 2 bases; unmatched bases: 9. The CDR3 sequence is 17 residues long. This CDR3 reads CASSLTPAQGAYNEQFF. CDR3 nucleotides: TGTGCCAGCAGTTTAACACCGGCCCAGGGGGCCTACAATGAGCAGTTCTTC.

Ten or more counts support this clonotype. The chain links TRBV9 to TRBJ2-7; no definite D call. CDR1 is SGDLS and CDR2 is YYNGEE in the germline V gene. V gave up 1 base and J gave up 4 bases, with 12 bases separating them. The CDR3 runs to 14 residues. DNA of the CDR3: TGTGCCAGCAGCGTAACCCCGACTTCGTACGAGCAGTACTTC. Translated, it gives CASSVTPTSYEQYF.

The genes are TRBV6-1 and TRBJ1-5, with unresolved D. Trimming pared 6 bases from V and 1 base from J, leaving 13 bases between. CDR1 and CDR2 from the germline V gene are MNHNS and SASEGT. The CDR3 runs to 15 residues. The DNA for the CDR3 is TGTGCCAGCAGCCCCCTCACCGGAAGCAATCAGCCCCAGCATTTT. Protein: CASSPLTGSNQPQHF.

The genes are TRBV13 and TRBJ1-2; D remains unclear. The CDR3 length is 15 residues. V lost 5 bases to trimming and J lost 8 bases, with 21 bases between them. The germline CDR1 and CDR2 sequences are PRHDT and FYEKMQ (reference sequence). CDR3 nucleotide sequence: TGTGCCAGCAGCCCCTCGGACGGACCCTCGGGGGGCTACACCTTC. Encoded protein: CASSPSDGPSGGYTF. The full variable domain, in which reference TRBV13 and TRBJ1-2 provide the parts outside the CDR3, is AAGVIQSPRHLIKEKRETATLKCYPIPRHDTVYWYQQGPGQDPQFLISFYEKMQSDKGSIPDRFSAQQFSDYHSELNMSSLELGDSALYFCASSPSDGPSGGYTFGSGTRLTVV.

The V and J genes are TRBV5-1 and TRBJ1-1, with 9 nucleotides matching TRBD1. Looked up from germline, CDR1 is SGHRS and CDR2 is YFSETQ. The V gene end was trimmed by 4 bases and the J gene end by 0 bases; junction bases not matched to a gene: 7. The CDR3 runs to 16 residues. CDR3 bases: TGCGCCAGCAGCCCACAGGGGGCTTTCATGAACACTGAAGCTTTCTTT. This translates into CASSPQGAFMNTEAFF.

The table lists this clonotype with a few counts. The chain employs TRBV7-9 and TRBJ2-1; D is ambiguous. Germline V gene lookup returns CDR1 SEHNR and CDR2 FQNEAQ (reference sequence). This CDR3 has 13 amino acids. Trimming removed 2 bases from V and 9 bases from J, with 11 bases in between. The CDR3 sequence: CASSLTSEVEQFF. The DNA of the CDR3 is TGTGCCAGCAGCTTAACCTCAGAGGTTGAGCAGTTCTTC.